The rows below give T cell receptor beta chains drawn from one sample of a study of blood T cell repertoires in COVID-19. This table comes from immunoSEQ multiplex PCR, and its TCRdb copy is limited to in-frame clones, with some not included. The sample yields hundreds of thousands of clones, around 85% seen once. Input material: PBMCs or T cells enriched from blood (not recorded which). The receptors derive from a woman in her thirties who had been exposed to COVID-19. Each CDR3 is given with its conserved first and last residue. The order of the fields is V gene, D gene, J gene, clone size, CDR3 protein, CDR3 DNA. D genes are given only for firm matches. A clone size is listed for some rows: how often the clone was seen (once, few, many), or a class if it is expanded.

>TRBV6-5|.|TRBJ1-1|.
CASLADRNTEAFF
TGTGCCAGCCTAGCGGACAGGAACACTGAAGCTTTCTTT
>TRBV30|TRBD1|TRBJ1-2|.
CAGRFGDRLNGYTF
TGTGCCGGGAGGTTCGGGGACAGGTTAAATGGCTACACCTTC
>TRBV7-2|.|TRBJ2-6|.
CASSRNSGGNPGRANVLTF
TGTGCCAGCAGCCGGAATAGTGGAGGGAACCCTGGGCGGGCCAACGTCCTGACTTTC
>TRBV7-9|TRBD2|TRBJ2-1|.
CASGDTSGRGYEQFF
TGTGCCAGCGGAGACACTAGCGGGAGGGGGTATGAGCAGTTCTTC
>TRBV27|.|TRBJ1-2|few
CASSLLDMNYGYTF
TGTGCCAGCAGTTTATTAGACATGAACTATGGCTACACCTTC
>TRBV2|.|TRBJ1-2|few
CASRLTQTQGYTF
TGTGCCAGCAGATTAACACAAACACAGGGCTACACCTTC
>TRBV9|TRBD2|TRBJ2-3|.
CASSEQRGGLTDTQYF
TGTGCCAGCAGCGAACAGCGGGGGGGCCTGACAGATACGCAGTATTTT
>TRBV4-2|.|TRBJ2-5|.
CASSQEWSGEETQYF
TGTGCCAGCAGCCAAGAATGGTCGGGGGAAGAGACCCAGTACTTC
>TRBV7-2|TRBD1|TRBJ2-2|.
CASSPNRDRVGLNTGELFF
TGTGCCAGCAGCCCTAACCGGGACAGGGTAGGCCTGAACACCGGGGAGCTGTTTTTT
>TRBV7-3|.|TRBJ2-1|.
CASSLADVGSYNEQFF
TGTGCCAGCAGCCTCGCGGATGTCGGGTCCTACAATGAGCAGTTCTTC
>TRBV27|TRBD2|TRBJ2-5|few
CASSLVGLAGVETQYF
TGTGCCAGCAGTTTAGTCGGACTAGCGGGAGTAGAGACCCAGTACTTC
>TRBV28|TRBD1|TRBJ1-2|.
CASSPDRGIGYGYTF
TGTGCCAGCAGTCCGGACAGGGGGATTGGCTATGGCTACACCTTC
>TRBV28|TRBD2|TRBJ2-2|.
CASCSGGNTGELFF
TGTGCCAGCTGTAGCGGGGGGAACACCGGGGAGCTGTTTTTT
>TRBV18|.|TRBJ2-1|.
CASSPPSNEQFF
TGTGCCAGCTCACCACCCAGTAATGAGCAGTTCTTC
>TRBV10-3|TRBD2|TRBJ2-1|.
CAISGMGLATYNEQFF
TGTGCCATCAGTGGAATGGGACTAGCAACCTACAATGAGCAGTTCTTC
>TRBV6-5|TRBD1|TRBJ1-6|once
CASSSSRQGNSPLHF
TGTGCCAGCAGTTCCTCCCGACAGGGCAATTCACCCCTCCACTTT
>TRBV30|.|TRBJ1-1|.
CAWSAPGTSYFTEAFF
TGTGCCTGGAGTGCCCCCGGGACAAGCTATTTCACTGAAGCTTTCTTT
>TRBV5-1|.|TRBJ2-3|.
CASSSLGGGVSTDTQYF
TGCGCCAGCAGCTCCCTCGGGGGAGGTGTCAGCACAGATACGCAGTATTTT
>TRBV24-1|TRBD1|TRBJ2-1|few
CATSDLEGQGSYNEQFF
TGTGCCACCAGTGATCTAGAGGGACAGGGTTCCTACAATGAGCAGTTCTTC
>TRBV3-1/TRBV3-2|.|TRBJ1-1|.
CASSLEGEGTEAFF
TGTGCCAGCAGCCTAGAGGGTGAGGGCACTGAAGCTTTCTTT
>TRBV4-3|.|TRBJ2-4|.
CASSQTRGVSGKNIQYF
TGCGCCAGCAGCCAAACCCGCGGGGTTAGTGGAAAAAACATTCAGTACTTC
>TRBV27|TRBD2|TRBJ2-1|.
CASSLQTSDNEQFF
TGTGCCAGCAGTTTACAGACTAGCGACAATGAGCAGTTCTTC
>TRBV2|TRBD1|TRBJ2-4|.
CASSELGTAKNIQYF
TGTGCCAGCAGTGAGTTAGGGACAGCAAAAAACATTCAGTACTTC
>TRBV6-5|TRBD1|TRBJ1-4|.
CASSSQTGAQEKLFF
TGTGCCAGCAGTTCCCAAACAGGGGCGCAGGAAAAACTGTTTTTT
>TRBV5-6|.|TRBJ1-1|few
CASSLGQSSTEAFF
TGTGCCAGCAGCTTGGGACAATCTTCCACTGAAGCTTTCTTT
>TRBV27|TRBD1|TRBJ1-4|.
CASSPGTGVEKLFF
TGTGCCAGCTCCCCCGGGACAGGGGTGGAAAAACTGTTTTTT
>TRBV19|TRBD2|TRBJ2-1|.
CASRGTSGNEQFF
TGTGCCAGTAGGGGGACTAGCGGGAATGAGCAGTTCTTC
>TRBV11-3|TRBD2|TRBJ2-1|.
CASSPRGEGEQFF
TGTGCCAGCAGCCCTAGAGGGGAGGGTGAGCAGTTCTTC
>TRBV10-3|TRBD1|TRBJ2-7|.
CAISGTGPPGEQYF
TGTGCCATCAGTGGGACAGGGCCTCCCGGCGAGCAGTACTTC
>TRBV7-9|.|TRBJ1-1|many
CASSSYSGQGNTEAFF
TGTGCCAGCAGCTCGTATAGCGGTCAGGGGAACACTGAAGCTTTCTTT
>TRBV5-6|TRBD1|TRBJ1-2|.
CASRPTQGPGYTF
TGTGCCAGCAGACCAACACAGGGGCCTGGCTACACCTTC
>TRBV19|.|TRBJ1-5|once
CASSIEGRNIQPQHF
TGTGCCAGTAGTATCGAGGGTAGGAACATCCAGCCCCAGCATTTT
>TRBV28|.|TRBJ2-7|.
CASSSYRGGAYEQYF
TGTGCCAGCAGTTCCTACAGGGGAGGCGCCTACGAGCAGTACTTC
>TRBV7-3|.|TRBJ1-6|.
CASSPGGANSPLHF
TGTGCCAGCAGCCCCGGGGGGGCGAATTCACCCCTCCACTTT
>TRBV4-3|.|TRBJ1-4|.
CASSQDGANEKLFF
TGCGCCAGCAGCCAAGATGGAGCTAATGAAAAACTGTTTTTT
>TRBV9|TRBD2|TRBJ2-7|.
CASSASGTSAYEQYF
TGTGCCAGCAGCGCAAGTGGGACTAGCGCCTACGAGCAGTACTTC
>TRBV28|TRBD2|TRBJ2-5|.
CASSYPASGQETQYF
TGTGCCAGCAGCTATCCAGCTAGCGGCCAAGAGACCCAGTACTTC
>TRBV11-2|.|TRBJ2-7|.
CASSSIQGWAYEQYF
TGTGCCAGCAGCTCGATACAGGGTTGGGCGTACGAGCAGTACTTC
>TRBV29-1|.|TRBJ2-1|.
CSVKQGPNEQFF
TGCAGCGTAAAACAGGGACCAAATGAGCAGTTCTTC
>TRBV2|TRBD1|TRBJ2-3|.
CASVQQGAGADTQYF
TGTGCCAGCGTCCAACAGGGGGCGGGCGCAGATACGCAGTATTTT
>TRBV4-2|TRBD1|TRBJ1-2|.
CASSQDRGGCTF
TGTGCCAGCAGCCAAGATCGAGGGGGCTGCACCTTC
>TRBV4-1|TRBD2|TRBJ2-5|.
CASSRDTPPTSGRVETQYF
TGCGCCAGCAGCCGCGATACCCCTCCGACTAGCGGGAGAGTGGAGACCCAGTACTTC
>TRBV30|.|TRBJ2-3|few
CAWSFRGAKDTQYF
TGTGCCTGGAGTTTCCGGGGGGCGAAGGATACGCAGTATTTT